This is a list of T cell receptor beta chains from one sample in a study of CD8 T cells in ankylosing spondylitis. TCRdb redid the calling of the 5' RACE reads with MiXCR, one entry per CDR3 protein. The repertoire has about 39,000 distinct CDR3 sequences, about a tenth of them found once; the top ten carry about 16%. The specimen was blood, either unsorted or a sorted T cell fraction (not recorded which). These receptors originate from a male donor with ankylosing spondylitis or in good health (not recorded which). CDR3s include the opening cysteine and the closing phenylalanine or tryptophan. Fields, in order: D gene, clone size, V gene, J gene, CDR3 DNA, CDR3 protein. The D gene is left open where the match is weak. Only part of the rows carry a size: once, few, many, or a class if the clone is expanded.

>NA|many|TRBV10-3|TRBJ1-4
TGTGCCATCAGTGAGTCGAGGCCTTTCGACGAAAAACTGTTTTTT
CAISESRPFDEKLFF
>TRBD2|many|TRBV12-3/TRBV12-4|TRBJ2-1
TGTGCCAGCAGTATCCATAGCGGGAGGGAAAATGAGCAGTTCTTC
CASSIHSGRENEQFF
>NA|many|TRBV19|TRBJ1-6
TGTGCCAGTAGGTGGAATGGAGCCGACTATAATTCACCCCTCCACTTT
CASRWNGADYNSPLHF
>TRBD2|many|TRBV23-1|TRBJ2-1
TGCGCCAGCAGTCAATCGTTGACTAGCGGGAACCACAATGAGCAGTTCTTC
CASSQSLTSGNHNEQFF
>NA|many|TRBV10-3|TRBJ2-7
TGTGCCATCAGTGAGTCTACAGGAAGCTCCTACGAGCAGTACTTC
CAISESTGSSYEQYF
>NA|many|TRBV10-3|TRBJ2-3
TGTGCCATCATGCAGGACATCCGCACAGATACGCAGTATTTT
CAIMQDIRTDTQYF
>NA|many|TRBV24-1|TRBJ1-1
TGTGCCACCAGGGACGGGAACACTGAAGCTTTCTTT
CATRDGNTEAFF
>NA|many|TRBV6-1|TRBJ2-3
TGTGCCAGCAGTGAGGCGGTGCGCACAGATACGCAGTATTTT
CASSEAVRTDTQYF
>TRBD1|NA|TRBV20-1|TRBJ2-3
TGCAGTGCTTTCCGGGACAGGGACACAGATACGCAGTATTTT
CSAFRDRDTDTQYF
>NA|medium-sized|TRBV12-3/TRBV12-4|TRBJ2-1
TGTGCCAGCAGCACTCTTTTCAATGAGCAGTTCTTC
CASSTLFNEQFF
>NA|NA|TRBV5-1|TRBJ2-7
TGCGCCAGCAGCCCGGGTGGTGGTGCAGGGTGGACCTACGAGCAGTACTTC
CASSPGGGAGWTYEQYF
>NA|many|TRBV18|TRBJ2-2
TGTGCCAGCTCCGAAACAGGGCCGAACACCGGGGAGCTGTTTTTT
CASSETGPNTGELFF
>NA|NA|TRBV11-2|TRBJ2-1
TGTGCCAGCAGCTATTCCGGGAATGAGCAGTTCTTC
CASSYSGNEQFF
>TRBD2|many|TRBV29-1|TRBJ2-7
TGCAGCGTTGAAACGGGACTAGCGACAGCCTACGAGCAGTACTTC
CSVETGLATAYEQYF
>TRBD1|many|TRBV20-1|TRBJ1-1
TGCAGTGCTAGTGGCGGGACAGGGGGCTTGAGCACTGAAGCTTTCTTT
CSASGGTGGLSTEAFF
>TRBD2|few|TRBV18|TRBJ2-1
TGTGCCAGCGGACTAGCGTCCTACAATGAGCAGTTCTTC
CASGLASYNEQFF
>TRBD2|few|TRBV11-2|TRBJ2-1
TGTGCCAGCAGCTTATCTGCAGGGCTAGCGGGAGGGCCCGGTTTGAATGAGCAGTTCTTC
CASSLSAGLAGGPGLNEQFF
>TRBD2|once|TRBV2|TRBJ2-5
TGTGCCAGCACCGAGGGACTAGCGGGAGGACAAGAGACCCAGTACTTC
CASTEGLAGGQETQYF
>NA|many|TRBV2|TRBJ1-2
TGTGCCAGCAGTGGTGATGCAATAGGCGGCTACACCTTC
CASSGDAIGGYTF